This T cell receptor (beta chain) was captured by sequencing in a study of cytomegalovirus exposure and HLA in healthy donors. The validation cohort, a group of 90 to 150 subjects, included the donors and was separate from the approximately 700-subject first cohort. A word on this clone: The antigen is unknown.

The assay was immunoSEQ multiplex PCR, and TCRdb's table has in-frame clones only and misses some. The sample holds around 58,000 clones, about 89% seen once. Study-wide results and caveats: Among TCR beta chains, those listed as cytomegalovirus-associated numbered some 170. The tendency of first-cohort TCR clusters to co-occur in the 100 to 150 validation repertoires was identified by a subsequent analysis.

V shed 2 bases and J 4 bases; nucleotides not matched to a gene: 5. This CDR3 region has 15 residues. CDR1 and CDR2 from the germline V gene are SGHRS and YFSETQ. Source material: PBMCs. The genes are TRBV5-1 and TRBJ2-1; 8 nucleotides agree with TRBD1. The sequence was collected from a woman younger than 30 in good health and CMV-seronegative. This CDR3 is CASSFWQGAYNEQFF. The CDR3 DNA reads TGCGCCAGCAGCTTTTGGCAGGGGGCTTACAATGAGCAGTTCTTC.